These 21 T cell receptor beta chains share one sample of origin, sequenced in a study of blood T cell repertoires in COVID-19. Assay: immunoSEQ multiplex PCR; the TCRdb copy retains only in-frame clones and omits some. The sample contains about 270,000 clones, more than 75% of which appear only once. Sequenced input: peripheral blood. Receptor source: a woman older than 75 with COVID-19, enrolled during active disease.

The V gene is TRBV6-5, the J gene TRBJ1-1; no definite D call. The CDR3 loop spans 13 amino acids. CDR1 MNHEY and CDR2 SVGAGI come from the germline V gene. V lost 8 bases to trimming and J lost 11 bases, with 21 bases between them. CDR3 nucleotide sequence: TGTGCCAGCGGACTGCCTGGGGTCTCTGGGGCTTTCTTT. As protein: CASGLPGVSGAFF.

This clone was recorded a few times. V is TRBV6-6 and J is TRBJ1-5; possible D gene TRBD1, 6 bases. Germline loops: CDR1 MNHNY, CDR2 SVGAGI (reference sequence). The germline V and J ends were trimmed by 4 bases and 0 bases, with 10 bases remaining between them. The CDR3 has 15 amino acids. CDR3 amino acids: CASSLQGDSNQPQHF. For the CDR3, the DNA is TGTGCCAGCAGTTTACAGGGTGATAGCAATCAGCCCCAGCATTTT.

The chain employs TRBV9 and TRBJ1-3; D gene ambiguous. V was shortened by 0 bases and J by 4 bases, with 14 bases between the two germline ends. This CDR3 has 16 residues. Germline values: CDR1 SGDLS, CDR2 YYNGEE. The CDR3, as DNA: TGTGCCAGCAGCGTAGCTGGGCAGTCGTCCGGAAACACCATATATTTT. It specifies CASSVAGQSSGNTIYF.

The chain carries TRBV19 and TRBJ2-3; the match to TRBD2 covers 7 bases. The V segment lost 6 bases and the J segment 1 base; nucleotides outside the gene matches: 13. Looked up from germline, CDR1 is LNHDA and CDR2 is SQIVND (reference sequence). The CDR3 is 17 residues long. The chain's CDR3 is CASSPMPYRGGTDTQYF. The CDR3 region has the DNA TGTGCCAGTAGCCCGATGCCGTATCGGGGGGGCACAGATACGCAGTATTTT.

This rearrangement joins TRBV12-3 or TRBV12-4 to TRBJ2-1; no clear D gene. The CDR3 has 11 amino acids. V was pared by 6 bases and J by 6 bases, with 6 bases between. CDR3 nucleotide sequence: TGTGCCAGCAGCCCTAGCAATGAGCAGTTCTTC. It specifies CASSPSNEQFF.

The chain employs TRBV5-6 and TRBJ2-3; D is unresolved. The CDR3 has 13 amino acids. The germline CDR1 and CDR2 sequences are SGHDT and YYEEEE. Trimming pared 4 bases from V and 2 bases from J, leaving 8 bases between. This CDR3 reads CASSLTSTDTQYF. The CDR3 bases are TGTGCCAGCAGCCTCACTTCCACAGATACGCAGTATTTT.

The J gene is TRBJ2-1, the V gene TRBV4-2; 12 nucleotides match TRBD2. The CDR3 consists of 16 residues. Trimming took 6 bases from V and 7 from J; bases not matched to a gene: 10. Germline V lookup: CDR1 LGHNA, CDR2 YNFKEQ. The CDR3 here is CASSLSLAGGQNEQFF. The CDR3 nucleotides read TGTGCCAGCAGTCTTTCGCTAGCGGGGGGGCAGAATGAGCAGTTCTTC.

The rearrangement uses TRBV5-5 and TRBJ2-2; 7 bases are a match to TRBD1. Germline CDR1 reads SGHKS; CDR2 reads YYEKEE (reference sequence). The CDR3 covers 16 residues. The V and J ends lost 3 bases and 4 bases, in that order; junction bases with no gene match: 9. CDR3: CASSWGQRILTGELFF. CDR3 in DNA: TGTGCCAGCAGCTGGGGACAGCGAATTCTCACCGGGGAGCTGTTTTTT.

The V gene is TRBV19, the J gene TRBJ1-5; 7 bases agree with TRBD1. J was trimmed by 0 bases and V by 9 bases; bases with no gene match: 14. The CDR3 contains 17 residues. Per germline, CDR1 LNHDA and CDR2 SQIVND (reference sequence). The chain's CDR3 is CASTAGNRGYSNQPQHF. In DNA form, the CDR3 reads TGTGCCAGCACCGCAGGTAACAGGGGATATAGCAATCAGCCCCAGCATTTT.

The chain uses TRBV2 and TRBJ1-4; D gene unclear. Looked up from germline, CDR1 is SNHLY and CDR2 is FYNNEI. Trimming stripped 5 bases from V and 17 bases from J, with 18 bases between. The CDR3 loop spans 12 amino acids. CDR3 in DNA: TGTGCCAGCAGTACCGGGTTCCAAGTAGGATTTTTT. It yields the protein CASSTGFQVGFF.

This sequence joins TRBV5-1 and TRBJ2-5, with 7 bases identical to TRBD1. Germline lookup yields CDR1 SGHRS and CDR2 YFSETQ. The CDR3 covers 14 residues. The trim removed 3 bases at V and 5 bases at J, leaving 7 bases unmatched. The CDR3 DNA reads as TGCGCCAGCAGCTCCGGACAGGCCTGGGAGACCCAGTACTTC. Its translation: CASSSGQAWETQYF.

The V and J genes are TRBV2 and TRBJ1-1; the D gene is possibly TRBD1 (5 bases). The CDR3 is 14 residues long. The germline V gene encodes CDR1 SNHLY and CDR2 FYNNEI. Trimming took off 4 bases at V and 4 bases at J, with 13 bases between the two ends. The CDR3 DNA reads TGTGCCAGCAGTGGACAGCTGAAGCTCACTGAAGCTTTCTTT. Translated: CASSGQLKLTEAFF.

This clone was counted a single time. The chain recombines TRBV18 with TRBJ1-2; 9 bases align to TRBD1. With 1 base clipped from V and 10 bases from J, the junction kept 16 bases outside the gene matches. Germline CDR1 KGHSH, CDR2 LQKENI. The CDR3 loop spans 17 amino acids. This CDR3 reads CASSPLRLPGQGLNYTF. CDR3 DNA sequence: TGTGCCAGCTCACCACTCCGGTTGCCGGGACAGGGTTTGAACTACACCTTC.

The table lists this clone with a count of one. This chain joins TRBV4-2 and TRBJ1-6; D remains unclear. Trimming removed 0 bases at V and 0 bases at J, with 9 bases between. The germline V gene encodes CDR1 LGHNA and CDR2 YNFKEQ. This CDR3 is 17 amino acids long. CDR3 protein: CASSQDLGGSYNSPLHF. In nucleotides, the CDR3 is TGTGCCAGCAGCCAAGATCTAGGAGGCTCCTATAATTCACCCCTCCACTTT.

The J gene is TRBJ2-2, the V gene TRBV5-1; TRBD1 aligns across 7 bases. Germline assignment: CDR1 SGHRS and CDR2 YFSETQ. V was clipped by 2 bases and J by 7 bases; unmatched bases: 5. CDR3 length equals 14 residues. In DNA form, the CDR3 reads TGCGCCAGCAGCTTAGACAGGGTAATCGGGGAGCTGTTTTTT. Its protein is CASSLDRVIGELFF.

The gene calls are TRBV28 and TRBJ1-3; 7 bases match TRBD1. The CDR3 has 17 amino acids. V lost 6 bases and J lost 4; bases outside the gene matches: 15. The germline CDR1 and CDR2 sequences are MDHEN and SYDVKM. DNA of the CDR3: TGTGCCAGCAGCTCATACTCACCAGGGGGGAGCGGAAACACCATATATTTT. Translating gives CASSSYSPGGSGNTIYF.

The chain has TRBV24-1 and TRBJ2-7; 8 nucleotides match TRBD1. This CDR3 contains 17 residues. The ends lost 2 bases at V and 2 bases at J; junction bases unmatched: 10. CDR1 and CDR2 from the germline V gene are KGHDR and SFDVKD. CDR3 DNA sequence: TGTGCCACCAGTGATTCTTATTACAGGGGGAATCCCTACGAGCAGTACGTC. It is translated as CATSDSYYRGNPYEQYV.

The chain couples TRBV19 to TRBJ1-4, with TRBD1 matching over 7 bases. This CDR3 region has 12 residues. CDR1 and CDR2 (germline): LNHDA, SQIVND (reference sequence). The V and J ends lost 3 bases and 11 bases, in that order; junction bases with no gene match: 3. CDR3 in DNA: TGTGCCAGTAGTATCCAACAGGGGAAACTGTTTTTT. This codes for CASSIQQGKLFF. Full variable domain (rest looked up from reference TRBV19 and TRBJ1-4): DGGITQSPKYLFRKEGQNVTLSCEQNLNHDAMYWYRQDPGQGLRLIYYSQIVNDFQKGDIAEGYSVSREKKESFPLTVTSAQKNPTAFYLCASSIQQGKLFFGSGTQLSVL.

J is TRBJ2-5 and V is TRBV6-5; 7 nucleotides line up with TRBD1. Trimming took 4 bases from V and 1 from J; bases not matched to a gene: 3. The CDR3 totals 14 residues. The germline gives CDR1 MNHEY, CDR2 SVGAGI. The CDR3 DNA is TGTGCCAGCAGTTCTGGACAGGTCCAAGAGACCCAGTACTTC. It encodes CASSSGQVQETQYF.

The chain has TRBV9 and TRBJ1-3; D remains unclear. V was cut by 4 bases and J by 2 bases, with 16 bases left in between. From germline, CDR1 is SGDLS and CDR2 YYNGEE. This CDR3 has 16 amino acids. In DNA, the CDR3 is TGTGCCAGCAGCTCCCAGGTAGGCTTACCTGGAAACACCATATATTTT. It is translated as CASSSQVGLPGNTIYF.

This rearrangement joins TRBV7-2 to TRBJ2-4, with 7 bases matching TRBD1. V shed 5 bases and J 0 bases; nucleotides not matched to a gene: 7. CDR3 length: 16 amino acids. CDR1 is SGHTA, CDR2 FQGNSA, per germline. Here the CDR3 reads CASSRDSDIAKNIQYF. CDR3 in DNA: TGTGCCAGCAGCCGGGACAGCGACATAGCCAAAAACATTCAGTACTTC.